One and the same sample provided the 10 T cell receptor beta chains below, sequenced in a study of cytomegalovirus exposure and HLA in healthy donors. A multiplex PCR was run with 60 Vbeta primers and 13 Jbeta primers. The repertoire was sequenced with immunoSEQ multiplex PCR; TCRdb's copy has only in-frame clones and lacks some. The sample lists about 83,000 clones, about four fifths occurring once. The sample was PBMCs. These receptors all come from a woman between 25 and 40 years old in good health and CMV-seronegative.

Only a few counts were recorded for this clone. The sample holds other DNA sequences that translate to the same CDR3. The V and J genes are TRBV20-1 and TRBJ2-5, with 7 positions matching TRBD2. In germline, CDR1 is DFQATT, CDR2 SNEGSKA (reference sequence). The CDR3 runs 11 residues. The CDR3 is CGPAGEETQYF. The CDR3 bases are TGCGGCCCGGCGGGAGAAGAGACCCAGTACTTC.

This sequence joins TRBV19 and TRBJ1-2; D is unresolved. CDR1 LNHDA and CDR2 SQIVND come from the germline V gene (reference sequence). The CDR3 spans 14 residues. Trimming removed 3 bases from V and 5 bases from J, with 13 bases in between. Here the CDR3 reads CASSISIGDYGYTF. The CDR3 nucleotides are TGTGCCAGTAGTATTAGTATAGGAGATTATGGCTACACCTTC.

The V call is TRBV11-3, the J call TRBJ1-3; D remains unclear. Germline V gene data show CDR1 as SGHNT and CDR2 as YENEEA. The CDR3 runs to 15 residues. V was clipped by 1 base and J by 0 bases, with 7 bases between them. CDR3 protein: CASSLGGDSGNTIYF. For the CDR3, the DNA is TGTGCCAGCAGCTTAGGAGGAGACTCTGGAAACACCATATATTTT. The full variable domain, rest sourced from reference TRBV11-3 and TRBJ1-3, is EAGVVQSPRYKIIEKKQPVAFWCNPISGHNTLYWYLQNLGQGPELLIRYENEEAVDDSQLPKDRFSAERLKGVDSTLKIQPAELGDSAVYLCASSLGGDSGNTIYFGEGSWLTVV.

The gene calls are TRBV9 and TRBJ2-7; D unclear. The CDR3 runs to 13 residues. Germline lookup yields CDR1 SGDLS and CDR2 YYNGEE. Trimming left V 0 bases short and J 2 bases short, with 6 bases between. CDR3 DNA: TGTGCCAGCAGCGTAGGGTCGGCCTACGAGCAGTACTTC. Encoded protein: CASSVGSAYEQYF.

The chain has TRBV5-1 and TRBJ1-4; TRBD1 agrees at 10 bases. The trim removed 4 bases at V and 6 bases at J, leaving 3 bases unmatched. The CDR3 spans 14 residues. The germline V gene encodes CDR1 SGHRS and CDR2 YFSETQ. Here the CDR3 reads CASSRGTGDEKLFF. CDR3 coding DNA: TGCGCCAGCAGCCGTGGGACAGGGGATGAAAAACTGTTTTTT.

The V call is TRBV29-1, the J call TRBJ2-7, with D perhaps TRBD2 (6 bases). V gave up 0 bases and J gave up 5 bases, with 11 bases separating them. Germline assignment: CDR1 SQVTM and CDR2 ANQGSEA. The length of the CDR3 is 13 residues. The CDR3 DNA sequence: TGCAGCGTTGAAGAGCCGACTAGAGACGAGCAGTACTTC. It yields the protein CSVEEPTRDEQYF.

This chain connects TRBV25-1 to TRBJ2-7; possibly TRBD2 for D (6 bases). Per germline, CDR1 MGHDK and CDR2 SYGVNS. V gave up 5 bases and J gave up 2 bases, with 13 bases separating them. This CDR3 has 14 amino acids. The DNA for the CDR3 is TGTGCCAGCAGTACTAGCAACCCACCCTACGAGCAGTACTTC. Its protein product is CASSTSNPPYEQYF.

V is TRBV30 and J is TRBJ1-4; D is perhaps TRBD1 (5 bases). This CDR3 has 15 residues. In germline, CDR1 is GTSNPN, CDR2 SVGIG (reference sequence). V gave up 0 bases and J gave up 7 bases, with 15 bases separating them. CDR3 residues: CAWSVLGRGSEKLFF. The CDR3 DNA reads TGTGCCTGGAGTGTACTGGGGAGGGGTAGTGAAAAACTGTTTTTT.

The chain has TRBV7-2 and TRBJ1-5; D may be TRBD1 (5 bases). Germline lookup yields CDR1 SGHTA and CDR2 FQGNSA. V lost 2 bases and J 5 bases, leaving 10 bases between the germline ends. The CDR3 has 14 amino acids. CDR3: CASSLREGDQPQHF. The CDR3 region has the DNA TGTGCCAGCAGCTTACGAGAAGGGGATCAGCCCCAGCATTTT. The variable domain in full, completed from reference TRBV7-2 and TRBJ1-5, reads GAGVSQSPSNKVTEKGKDVELRCDPISGHTALYWYRQSLGQGLEFLIYFQGNSAPDKSGLPSDRFSAERTGGSVSTLTIQRTQQEDSAVYLCASSLREGDQPQHFGDGTRLSIL.

V gene TRBV28 combines with J gene TRBJ1-2; 7 bases align to TRBD1. With V trimmed by 4 bases and J by 8 bases, 7 bases remained unmatched. There are 13 residues in the CDR3. Germline CDR1 is MDHEN and CDR2 is SYDVKM. The CDR3 nucleotides are TGTGCCAGCAGTTCAGCTCAGGGGGGCGGCTACACCTTC. Residues: CASSSAQGGGYTF.